This note documents a single TCR beta chain sequence. The source of the sample is a study of control samples from healthy donors and cancer patients. The CDR3 covers 19 residues. Germline V gives CDR1 LGHNA, CDR2 YSLEER. V gave up 0 bases and J gave up 4 bases; unmatched junction bases: 9. TCRdb's table, derived via immunoSEQ multiplex PCR, lists solely in-frame clones and lacks some. The table lists some 190,000 clones. The sequence was obtained from a woman younger than 45 in good health. Sequenced input: blood. The chain employs TRBV4-3 and TRBJ2-2; 12 bases line up with TRBD2. This CDR3 is CASSQEPRGLAGTTGELFF. CDR3 DNA: TGCGCCAGCAGCCAAGAACCGCGAGGACTAGCGGGGACCACCGGGGAGCTGTTTTTT.